This is a list of T cell receptor beta chains from one sample in a study of identifying expanded T cells in peripheral blood. Sequencing used immunoSEQ multiplex PCR; TCRdb keeps in-frame clones, though not all of them. The sample holds some 90,000 clones, 88% seen once. Sequencing used blood. The receptor source for this set is a person aged 18 to 69 in good health. The CDR3 runs from the conserved cysteine through the conserved F or W. A D gene is named only where the DNA matches it firmly. Clone size is not always given. Where it is, it says once, few, many or a class for expanded clones.

>NA|TRBJ2-1|TRBV11-2|NA
CASSFGFLMGEQFF
TGTGCCAGCAGCTTTGGGTTTTTGATGGGGGAGCAGTTCTTC
>NA|TRBJ2-3|TRBV2|NA
CASSELDTQYF
TGTGCCAGCAGTGAACTTGATACGCAGTATTTT
>TRBD1|TRBJ1-6|TRBV2|once
CASSVRGTENSPLHF
TGTGCCAGCAGCGTGCGGGGGACAGAGAATTCACCCCTCCACTTT
>NA|TRBJ1-2|TRBV2|few
CASSDQGRYNYTF
TGTGCCAGCAGTGACCAGGGGCGGTATAACTACACCTTC
>TRBD1|TRBJ1-6|TRBV30|once
CAWSAGTGVSPLHF
TGTGCCTGGAGTGCAGGGACAGGGGTATCACCCCTCCACTTT
>NA|TRBJ2-7|TRBV5-1|NA
CASSGRGGSYEQYF
TGCGCCAGCAGCGGGCGTGGGGGATCATACGAGCAGTACTTC
>NA|TRBJ1-2|TRBV6-1|NA
CASKRDPGVPYGYTF
TGTGCCAGCAAGCGGGACCCCGGAGTTCCATATGGCTACACCTTC
>NA|TRBJ1-1|TRBV2|NA
CASNLNTEAFF
TGTGCCAGCAATCTGAACACTGAAGCTTTCTTT
>NA|TRBJ1-2|TRBV5-4|NA
CASSLGSGAYGYTF
TGTGCCAGCAGCTTGGGGTCAGGGGCCTATGGCTACACCTTC
>NA|TRBJ1-6|TRBV7-2|NA
CASSPFVVALSNSPLHF
TGTGCCAGCAGCCCTTTCGTGGTCGCCCTATCTAATTCACCCCTCCACTTT
>TRBD2|TRBJ2-2|TRBV11-3|NA
CASSGGRGSVPTNTGELFF
TGTGCCAGCTCCGGAGGGAGGGGCTCCGTACCTACGAACACCGGGGAGCTGTTTTTT
>TRBD1|TRBJ1-6|TRBV10-2|few
CASSHRGTGPSHSPLHF
TGCGCCAGCAGTCACAGGGGGACAGGGCCAAGTCACTCACCCCTCCACTTT
>TRBD1|TRBJ2-3|TRBV7-2|NA
CASSSPGQGKFRPQYF
TGTGCCAGCAGCTCCCCCGGACAGGGGAAGTTTAGGCCGCAGTATTTT
>NA|TRBJ1-5|TRBV18|NA
CASSPGVNQPQHF
TGTGCCAGCTCACCGGGGGTCAATCAGCCCCAGCATTTT
>TRBD1|TRBJ1-6|TRBV30|NA
CAWNQQGANSPLHF
TGTGCCTGGAACCAACAGGGGGCGAATTCACCCCTCCACTTT
>NA|TRBJ1-3|TRBV6-5|NA
CASSSLGGYGGNTIYF
TGTGCCAGCAGTTCGTTAGGAGGGTACGGAGGAAACACCATATATTTT
>TRBD1|TRBJ2-7|TRBV29-1|NA
CSAAQGAGSYEQYF
TGCAGCGCCGCACAGGGGGCGGGATCCTACGAGCAGTACTTC
>TRBD2|TRBJ2-3|TRBV27|NA
CASSRLAGVTDTQYF
TGTGCCAGCAGTCGTCTAGCGGGAGTCACAGATACGCAGTATTTT
>NA|TRBJ1-5|TRBV4-1|NA
CASSQASIAEHQPQHF
TGCGCCAGCAGCCAAGCCAGCATAGCGGAACATCAGCCCCAGCATTTT
>NA|TRBJ1-3|TRBV12-5|NA
CASNSGNTIYF
TGTGCTAGTAATAGTGGAAACACCATATATTTT
>TRBD1|TRBJ2-7|TRBV4-3|once
CASSRDRGPYEQYF
TGCGCCAGCAGCCGCGACAGGGGACCCTACGAGCAGTACTTC
>NA|TRBJ2-3|TRBV2|NA
CATPGTLGTDTQYF
TGTGCCACACCCGGGACGTTAGGCACAGATACGCAGTATTTT
>TRBD2|TRBJ2-3|TRBV6-6|NA
CASSYGGGAYNTQYF
TGTGCCAGCAGTTACGGCGGGGGGGCTTATAATACGCAGTATTTT
>TRBD1|TRBJ2-7|TRBV4-1|NA
CASSPIGRGRYEQYF
TGCGCCAGCAGTCCTATCGGCAGGGGGCGTTACGAGCAGTACTTC
>TRBD2|TRBJ2-3|TRBV7-2|NA
CASSFSGADTQYF
TGTGCCAGCAGCTTTAGCGGGGCGGATACGCAGTATTTT
>NA|TRBJ2-2|TRBV7-9|NA
CASRNRVGELFF
TGTGCCAGCAGGAATCGGGTCGGGGAGCTGTTTTTT
>NA|TRBJ2-7|TRBV5-6|NA
CASSLGTTSSYEQYF
TGTGCCAGCAGCTTGGGGACAACGAGCTCCTACGAGCAGTACTTC
>TRBD1|TRBJ1-6|TRBV7-8|NA
CASSWTAGTGEFALHF
TGTGCCAGCAGCTGGACGGCCGGGACAGGGGAGTTTGCCCTCCACTTT
>TRBD1|TRBJ1-2|TRBV7-6|NA
CASSSLVGQGVNYGYTF
TGTGCCAGCAGCTCCCTCGTGGGACAGGGGGTTAACTATGGCTACACCTTC
>TRBD1|TRBJ2-1|TRBV11-3|few
CASSPGQVYLNEQFF
TGTGCCAGCAGCCCAGGACAGGTTTATCTGAATGAGCAGTTCTTC
>NA|TRBJ1-2|TRBV5-4|NA
CASSPKREGYGYTF
TGTGCCAGCAGCCCGAAAAGGGAAGGATATGGCTACACCTTC
>TRBD1|TRBJ1-1|TRBV10-3|NA
CAIMRDRNTEAFF
TGTGCCATCATGCGGGACAGGAACACTGAAGCTTTCTTT
>NA|TRBJ1-1|TRBV15|NA
CATSGSTVRAEAFF
TGTGCCACCAGCGGGTCGACAGTTCGCGCTGAAGCTTTCTTT
>NA|TRBJ2-1|TRBV10-1|once
CASSPDRSTYNEQFF
TGCGCCAGCAGCCCCGACAGGAGTACCTACAATGAGCAGTTCTTC
>NA|TRBJ2-4|TRBV10-3|once
CAISGGSGIQYF
TGTGCCATCAGTGGCGGCAGCGGCATTCAGTACTTC
>TRBD1|TRBJ1-4|TRBV7-9|NA
CASSLQGVATNEKLFF
TGTGCCAGCAGCCTACAGGGGGTTGCAACTAATGAAAAACTGTTTTTT
>TRBD1|TRBJ1-3|TRBV9|NA
CASSAIRQGVSGNTIYF
TGTGCCAGCAGCGCAATCCGACAGGGGGTCTCTGGAAACACCATATATTTT
>NA|TRBJ1-2|TRBV25-1|NA
CASRGGDYGYTF
TGTGCCAGCAGGGGGGGGGACTATGGCTACACCTTC
>TRBD2|TRBJ2-7|TRBV5-1|NA
CASSSERGGPYEQYF
TGCGCCAGCAGCTCAGAGCGGGGGGGCCCCTACGAGCAGTACTTC
>NA|TRBJ1-1|TRBV7-9|NA
CASSSDKTNTEAFF
TGTGCCAGCAGTTCGGACAAAACGAACACTGAAGCTTTCTTT
>NA|TRBJ1-4|TRBV5-1|NA
CASSLNSLATNEKLFF
TGCGCCAGCAGCTTGAACAGCTTAGCAACTAATGAAAAACTGTTTTTT
>NA|TRBJ1-5|TRBV6-5|NA
CASSYSFAGGNQPQHF
TGTGCCAGCAGTTACTCGTTTGCCGGTGGCAATCAGCCCCAGCATTTT